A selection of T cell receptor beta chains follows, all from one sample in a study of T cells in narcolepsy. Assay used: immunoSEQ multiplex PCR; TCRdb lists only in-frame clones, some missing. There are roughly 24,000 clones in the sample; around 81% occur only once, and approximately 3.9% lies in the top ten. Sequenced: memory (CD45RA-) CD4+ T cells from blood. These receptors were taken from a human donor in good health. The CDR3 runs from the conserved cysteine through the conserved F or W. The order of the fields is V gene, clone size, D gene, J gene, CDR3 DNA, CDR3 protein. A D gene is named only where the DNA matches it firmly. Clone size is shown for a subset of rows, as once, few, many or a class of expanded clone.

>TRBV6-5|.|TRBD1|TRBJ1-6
TGTGCCAGCAGCGACAGGGTTACTTACTCACCCCTCCACTTT
CASSDRVTYSPLHF
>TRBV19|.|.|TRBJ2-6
TGTGCCAGTAAAGAGGTCTTTATCTCTGGGGCCAACGTCCTGACTTTC
CASKEVFISGANVLTF
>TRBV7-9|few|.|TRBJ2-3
TGTGCCAGCAGCTTAGGGAGGTCAGATACGCAGTATTTT
CASSLGRSDTQYF
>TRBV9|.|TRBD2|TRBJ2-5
TGTGCCAGCAGCGTAGAACCAGCGGGGGCCCTTCAAGAGACCCAGTACTTC
CASSVEPAGALQETQYF
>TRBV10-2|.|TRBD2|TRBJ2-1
TGCGCCAGCAGGCTAGCGGGGGGCTACAATGAGCAGTTCTTC
CASRLAGGYNEQFF
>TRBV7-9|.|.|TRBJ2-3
TGTGCCAGCGGGCCTTGGGGTACCAGCACAGATACGCAGTATTTT
CASGPWGTSTDTQYF
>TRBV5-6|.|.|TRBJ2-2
TGTGCCAGCAGCTTCGGACAGAAAGCCGGGGAGCTGTTTTTT
CASSFGQKAGELFF
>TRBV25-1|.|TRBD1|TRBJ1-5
TGTGCCAGCGCCCCCCGGGACAGGGGACCGGCCAATCAGCCCCAGCATTTT
CASAPRDRGPANQPQHF
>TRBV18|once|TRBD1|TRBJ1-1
TGTGCCAGCTCACCCGGGACAGGCAACACTGAAGCTTTCTTT
CASSPGTGNTEAFF
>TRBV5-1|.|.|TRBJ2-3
TGCGCCAGCAGCTTGTCCAGAGGAAGTAGGGATACGCAGTATTTT
CASSLSRGSRDTQYF
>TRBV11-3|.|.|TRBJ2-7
TGTGCCAGCAGCTTAGAGTGGGGCGACTCCTACGAGCAGTACTTC
CASSLEWGDSYEQYF
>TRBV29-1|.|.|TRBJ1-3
TGCAGCGTTGAAGGGGGAGCTGGAAACACCATATATTTT
CSVEGGAGNTIYF
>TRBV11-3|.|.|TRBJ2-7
TGTGCCAGCAGCTTAGACTCCGCCGGCTGGGGGAACTACGAGCAGTACTTC
CASSLDSAGWGNYEQYF
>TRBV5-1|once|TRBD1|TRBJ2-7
TGCGCCAGCAGCTCGGTAGGGACAGGGGAGGCCGAGCAGTACTTC
CASSSVGTGEAEQYF
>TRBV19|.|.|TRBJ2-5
TGTGCCAGTAGTATCGCCAACCAGGAGACCCAGTACTTC
CASSIANQETQYF
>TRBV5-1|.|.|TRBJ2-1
TGCGCCAGCAGCTTGGGTTCCTACAATGAGCAGTTCTTC
CASSLGSYNEQFF
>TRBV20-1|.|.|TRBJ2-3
TGCAGTGCTCCGACCGTAGGGTCGCAGTATTTT
CSAPTVGSQYF
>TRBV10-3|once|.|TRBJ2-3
TGTGCCATCGGGGGAAGCACAGATACGCAGTATTTT
CAIGGSTDTQYF
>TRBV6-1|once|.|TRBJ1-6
TGTGCCAGTTCAGGGGCGCCCGGAAATTCACCCCTCCACTTT
CASSGAPGNSPLHF
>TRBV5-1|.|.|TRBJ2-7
TGCGCCAGCAGCTTGGACCGTGCCTACGAGCAGTACTTC
CASSLDRAYEQYF
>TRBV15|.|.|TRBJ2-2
TGTGCCACCAGCAGACAGGGGAACACCGGGGAGCTGTTTTTT
CATSRQGNTGELFF
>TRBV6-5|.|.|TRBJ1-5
TGTGCCAGCAGTCAGGGAGGGCTGCGCCAGCCCCAGCATTTT
CASSQGGLRQPQHF
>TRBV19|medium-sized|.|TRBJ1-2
TGTGCCAGTATTAGTAGGGGAAATGGCTACACCTTC
CASISRGNGYTF
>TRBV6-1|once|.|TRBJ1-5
TGTGCCAGCAGTGAAGGCCCGAATATTCAGCCCCAGCATTTT
CASSEGPNIQPQHF
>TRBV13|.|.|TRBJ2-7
TGTGCCAGCAGCTTAGGAATGGTGACAGGCTCCTACGAGCAGTACTTC
CASSLGMVTGSYEQYF
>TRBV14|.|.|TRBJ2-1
TGTGCCAGCAGCCAAGAGAGGGGGGGCCTCTTATACAATGAGCAGTTCTTC
CASSQERGGLLYNEQFF
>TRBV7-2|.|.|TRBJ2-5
TGTGCCAGCAGCACCCGGTGGGGGACCCAGTACTTC
CASSTRWGTQYF
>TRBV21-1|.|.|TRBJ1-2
TGTGCCAGCAGCAAGAAGGGGGGCTATGGCTACACCTTC
CASSKKGGYGYTF
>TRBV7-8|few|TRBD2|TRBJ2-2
TGTGCCAGCAGCTTTAGCGGGGGGGCTCCCGGGGAGCTGTTTTTT
CASSFSGGAPGELFF
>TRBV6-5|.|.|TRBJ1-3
TGTGCCAGCAGTCTCGTCCATGGAAACACCATATATTTT
CASSLVHGNTIYF
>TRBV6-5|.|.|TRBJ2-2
TGTGCCAGCAGTTCCGCGACCGGGGAGCTGTTTTTT
CASSSATGELFF
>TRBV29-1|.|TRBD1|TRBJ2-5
TGCAGCTCGGAAGGGACAGGGAGAGAGACCCAGTACTTC
CSSEGTGRETQYF
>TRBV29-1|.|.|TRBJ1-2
TGCAGCATTCGGGACGCCAGGGGCTACACCTTC
CSIRDARGYTF
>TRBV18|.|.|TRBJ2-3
TGTGCCAGCTCACGAGGGGTCGGCGGGGGCACAGATACGCAGTATTTT
CASSRGVGGGTDTQYF
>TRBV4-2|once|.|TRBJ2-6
TGTGCCAGCAGCCAAGATTCGGGGGCCAACGTCCTGACTTTC
CASSQDSGANVLTF
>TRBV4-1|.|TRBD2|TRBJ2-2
TGCGCCAGCAGCCAAAGGCCACCGGGACTAGAGAACACCGGGGAGCTGTTTTTT
CASSQRPPGLENTGELFF
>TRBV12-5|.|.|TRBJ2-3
TGTGCTAGTGGTTTGTTAGGCACAGATACGCAGTATTTT
CASGLLGTDTQYF